The next 12 T cell receptor beta chains were all read from a single sample in a study of breast tumors, draining lymph nodes, adjacent tissues. Each CDR3 protein gets one entry after TCRdb re-called the multiplex PCR reads with MiXCR. Among 150,000 to 200,000 distinct CDR3 sequences listed, roughly 30% were seen once. Axillary draining lymph nodes of breast cancer patients supplied the node samples. Sample: axillary lymph node tissue. Receptor source: a female donor with breast cancer. Some clones in this sample may be carry-over from other donors' samples.

This chain uses TRBV10-3 with TRBJ1-6, with a weak D call TRBD1 (6 bases). The V and J ends lost 6 bases and 6 bases respectively, with 15 bases between them. The CDR3 has 15 amino acids. Germline CDR1 is ENHRY and CDR2 is SYGVKD. CDR3 sequence: CAIRPRQDPNSPLHF. The CDR3 region has the DNA TGTGCCATCAGGCCCCGACAGGATCCTAATTCACCCCTCCACTTT.

Regarding this clonotype: At one end, the junction sequence differs from germline, possibly due to a read error. The rearrangement joins TRBV6-6 to TRBJ1-5; D remains unclear. CDR3 size: 16 residues. The V gene's germline CDR1 is MNHNY and CDR2 SVGAGI (reference sequence). For the CDR3, the DNA is TGTGCCAGCAGCCCCCTTCCAACAGTTAGCAATCAGCCCCGGCATTTT. Amino acids: CASSPLPTVSNQPRHF.

In this sample, this clonotype turned up many times. The rearrangement uses TRBV11-3 and TRBJ1-6, with unresolved D. There are 14 residues in the CDR3. Germline values: CDR1 SGHNT, CDR2 YENEEA. Trimming pared 2 bases from V and 2 bases from J, leaving 4 bases between. The CDR3 sequence is CASSLKAYNSPLHF. The DNA for the CDR3 is TGTGCCAGCAGCTTAAAAGCCTATAATTCACCCCTCCACTTT.

At least ten counts were recorded for this clonotype. V is TRBV29-1 and J is TRBJ2-1, with D possibly TRBD1 on 5 matching bases. The CDR3 spans 13 residues. CDR1 and CDR2 (germline): SQVTM, ANQGSEA. V dropped 4 bases and J dropped 1 base, with 8 bases sitting between them. CDR3 residues: CSVGRTSYNEQFF. The CDR3 DNA follows: TGCAGCGTTGGGCGGACATCCTACAATGAGCAGTTCTTC.

This clonotype was detected only a few times. This may be a read error: a much more frequent sequence differs by one nucleotide. The rearrangement uses TRBV9 and TRBJ2-6; possibly TRBD2 for D (6 bases). The CDR3 is 16 amino acids. Germline V CDR1 and CDR2: SGDLS, YYNGEE. This CDR3 is CASSVVPGTGANALTF. DNA of the CDR3: TGTGCCAGCAGCGTAGTTCCGGGGACTGGGGCCAACGCCCTGACTTTC. The whole variable domain, remainder taken from reference TRBV9 and TRBJ2-6, is DSGVTQTPKHLITATGQRVTLRCSPRSGDLSVYWYQQSLDQGLQFLIQYYNGEERAKGNILERFSAQQFPDLHSELNLSSLELGDSALYFCASSVVPGTGANALTFGAGSRLTVL.

At least ten counts were recorded for this clonotype. The V gene is TRBV4-1, the J gene TRBJ2-6; D is undetermined. CDR1 MGHRA and CDR2 YSYEKL come from the germline V gene. V was pared by 0 bases and J by 3 bases, with 6 bases between. The CDR3 extends over 15 amino acids. CDR3 DNA: TGCGCCAGCAGCCAAGACGGTTTTGGGGCCAACGTCCTGACTTTC. This encodes CASSQDGFGANVLTF.

In its sample, this clonotype was seen many times. The chain employs TRBV5-6 and TRBJ2-3, with D possibly called TRBD1 or TRBD2 (5 bases each). The germline gives CDR1 SGHDT, CDR2 YYEEEE. This CDR3 is 16 amino acids long. V dropped 4 bases and J dropped 0 bases, with 15 bases sitting between them. The CDR3 sequence: CASSHRGPSSTDTQYF. In nucleotides, the CDR3 is TGTGCCAGCAGCCACCGGGGCCCAAGTAGCACAGATACGCAGTATTTT. The variable domain in full, completed from reference TRBV5-6 and TRBJ2-3, reads DAGVTQSPTHLIKTRGQQVTLRCSPKSGHDTVSWYQQALGQGPQFIFQYYEEEERQRGNFPDRFSGHQFPNYSSELNVNALLLGDSALYLCASSHRGPSSTDTQYFGPGTRLTVL.

This clonotype came up many times. This chain connects TRBV6-5 to TRBJ1-5; D is ambiguous. CDR1 and CDR2 (germline): MNHEY, SVGAGI. The length of the CDR3 is 13 residues. Trimming removed 2 bases from V and 5 bases from J, with 7 bases in between. The CDR3 region has the DNA TGTGCCAGCAGTTACGTACCTCATCAGCCCCAGCATTTT. Translated, it gives CASSYVPHQPQHF.

The chain joins TRBV11-3 to TRBJ2-7, with D perhaps TRBD1 (5 bases). Deletions cut 1 base from V and 3 bases from J, with 13 bases between. The CDR3 contains 15 residues. Germline CDR1 is SGHNT and CDR2 is YENEEA. CDR3 amino acids: CASSLAETENYEQYF. CDR3 DNA: TGTGCCAGCAGCTTAGCCGAGACAGAAAACTACGAGCAGTACTTC.

This clonotype was counted between two and nine times. This rearrangement joins TRBV19 to TRBJ1-1; no clear D. The CDR3 is 13 residues long. Germline CDR1 and CDR2: LNHDA and SQIVND (reference sequence). The V end lost 1 base, the J end lost 1 base, and 4 bases lay between the germline ends. This chain's CDR3 is CASSIGRNTEAFF. In DNA, the CDR3 is TGTGCCAGTAGTATAGGTAGGAACACTGAAGCTTTCTTT. The variable domain in full, with the rest retrieved from reference TRBV19 and TRBJ1-1, is DGGITQSPKYLFRKEGQNVTLSCEQNLNHDAMYWYRQDPGQGLRLIYYSQIVNDFQKGDIAEGYSVSREKKESFPLTVTSAQKNPTAFYLCASSIGRNTEAFFGQGTRLTVV.

Note on this clonotype: Just one base apart from a much larger clone, this may be a read error. V usage is TRBV12-3 or TRBV12-4 and J usage is TRBJ2-5, with no clear D. The CDR3 totals 16 residues. V gave up 3 bases and J gave up 2 bases, with 16 bases separating them. CDR3 nucleotides: TGTGCCAGCAGTTTCGGTCTGACCCGAGCACAAGAGACCCAGTACTTC. Translating it yields CASSFGLTRAQETQYF.

The V call is TRBV18, the J call TRBJ2-2; D unclear. CDR1 KGHSH and CDR2 LQKENI come from the germline V gene. Trimming removed 2 bases from V and 5 bases from J, with 12 bases in between. The CDR3 loop spans 15 amino acids. CDR3 in amino acids: CASSPGYTETGELFF. The CDR3 DNA sequence: TGTGCCAGCTCACCAGGGTATACTGAGACCGGGGAGCTGTTTTTT.